The present T cell receptor (beta chain) was sequenced within a study of persistence of HIV-infected CD4 T cells. As regards this clone: Its matching antigen is unknown.

The CDR3 contains 12 residues. V was cut by 7 bases and J by 9 bases, with 15 bases left in between. Germline V gene sequence: CDR1 ENHRY, CDR2 SYGVKD. This was the immunoSEQ version 4 assay in survey mode. Sequencing used immunoSEQ multiplex PCR; TCRdb keeps in-frame clones, though not all of them. Of some 7,000 clones listed, about four fifths are singletons. Lysates of CMV-infected fibroblasts at about 10 ug/mL stimulated these cells. Responding CD4+ T cells were sorted by upregulation of both CD40 ligand and CD69. The rearrangement uses TRBV10-3 and TRBJ1-2; perhaps TRBD1 as D (5 bases). The TCR originated in an adult woman with HIV who was CMV-seropositive. The material was CD4+ T cells sorted from PBMCs after approximately 19-hour stimulation, obtained from a patient who received antiretroviral therapy. The CDR3 spells CAIKEIGGSYTF. CDR3 sequence (DNA): TGTGCCATCAAGGAGATCGGGGGAAGCTACACCTTC.